The sequence of this T cell receptor beta chain was determined in a study of CD8 T cells in ankylosing spondylitis (dated by TCRdb to about 2017). With regard to the full study: The study set out to find disease-linked TCR variants by profiling T cell receptor beta repertoires in ankylosing spondylitis patients and healthy donors. In total, the full study cohort was made up of roughly 110 healthy donors and some 26 ankylosing spondylitis patients. Samples of peripheral blood were taken, and for ankylosing spondylitis patients, synovial fluid was collected as well.

The study at large found these results: Blood from ankylosing spondylitis patients appeared to be characterized by a TCR beta motif composed of several highly homologous amino acid variants. The disease-linked clones showed a CD8+ phenotype and occurred at relatively low frequencies in peripheral blood. The disease-linked clones were reported to be significantly enriched in matched synovial fluid samples from ankylosing spondylitis patients. Some motif variants were previously reported in synovial fluid and blood of reactive arthritis patients, suggesting common disease-initiation mechanisms.

TCRdb names Illumina HiSeq 2500 as the instrument used. Quantitative 5'-RACE with molecular barcodes was the method used to prepare the TCR beta libraries. Per the source publication's procedure: A new computational method based on a probabilistic model of VDJ rearrangement was used to identify disease-linked TCR variants. The public sequencing data were trimmed at Q25 with fastp and processed into clonotypes with MiXCR by TCRdb, which kept only in-frame beta chains. Entries are consolidated by CDR3 protein sequence, retaining the most common genes and DNA. For this entry, the V and J calls and clone size follow TCRdb and not the study's own pipeline. Present in this sample are around 390,000 distinct CDR3 sequences, 20% to 25% of which were seen just once. Of the sample, less than 20% falls within the top ten clones. The V and J ends are trimmed by 2 bases and 5 bases, leaving 15 bases between them. The germline V gene gives CDR1 as MNHEY and CDR2 as SVGAGI. CDR3 length: 15 amino acids, cysteine to phenylalanine. Only CDR3 DNA remains: 45 bases, in frame from the first base.

This clonotype came up a few times. What antigen it recognizes has not been identified. There are no base qualities to consult, and no much larger clone falls within one base. Recombination linked TRBV6-5 to TRBJ2-5; a tentative D call is TRBD1 (6 bases match). Sequenced material: blood, either unsorted or a sorted T cell fraction (not recorded which). The receptor was derived from a male donor with ankylosing spondylitis. The DNA sequence follows: TGTGCCAGCAGTTACGGGGGCAGGGAATGGGAGACCCAGTACTTC. This gives the protein CASSYGGREWETQYF.